The 10 T cell receptor beta chains listed next were all sequenced from one sample in a study of identifying expanded T cells in peripheral blood. Using immunoSEQ multiplex PCR, the repertoire was profiled, and TCRdb retains in-frame clones only, with some absent. This sample has about 110,000 clones, with around nine tenths found just once. Sequencing was performed on blood. These receptors were taken from a person aged 18 to 70 in good health.

This chain's CDR3 is CASSLGWGTGLGSPLHF. CDR3 in DNA: TGTGCCAGCAGTTTAGGGTGGGGGACAGGCCTCGGTTCACCCCTCCACTTT. This chain connects TRBV27 to TRBJ1-6; 8 nucleotides match TRBD1. Germline loops: CDR1 MNHEY, CDR2 SMNVEV (reference sequence). CDR3 length equals 17 residues. Germline trimming cut 2 bases from V and 9 bases from J; bases unmatched to any gene: 12.

The chain joins TRBV7-9 to TRBJ2-2, with D unresolved. Germline V CDR1 and CDR2: SEHNR, FQNEAQ (reference sequence). V gave up 6 bases and J gave up 4 bases, with 18 bases separating them. CDR3 length: 16 residues. The CDR3, as DNA: TGTGCCAGCAGGTCCAAGCCAGGAGTGGGCACCGGGGAGCTGTTTTTT. Encoded protein: CASRSKPGVGTGELFF.

The V call is TRBV25-1, the J call TRBJ1-1; D is possibly TRBD1 (5 bases). The CDR3 has 15 residues. V lost 1 base and J 1 base, leaving 10 bases between the germline ends. Germline V CDR1 and CDR2: MGHDK, SYGVNS. This chain's CDR3 is CASSEFRGKNTEAFF. In nucleotides, the CDR3 is TGTGCCAGCAGTGAATTTAGGGGAAAGAACACTGAAGCTTTCTTT.

The V call is TRBV5-4, the J call TRBJ2-5, with D tentatively TRBD2 (7 bases). This CDR3 has 14 amino acids. V was clipped by 2 bases and J by 4 bases, with 12 bases between them. Per the germline V gene, CDR1 is SGHNT and CDR2 is YYREEE (reference sequence). The CDR3 loop is CASSLGGGLETQYF. The CDR3 region has the DNA TGTGCCAGCAGCTTAGGCGGGGGCTTAGAGACCCAGTACTTC.

V gene TRBV7-2 combines with J gene TRBJ2-2; D possibly corresponds to TRBD1 (7 bases). CDR1 is SGHTA and CDR2 is FQGNSA in the germline V gene. V dropped 2 bases and J dropped 5 bases, with 15 bases sitting between them. CDR3 length: 16 residues. The chain's CDR3 is CASSLNQGGLTGELFF. CDR3 bases: TGTGCCAGCAGCTTAAACCAGGGGGGATTAACCGGGGAGCTGTTTTTT.

This chain joins TRBV5-4 and TRBJ1-2; 8 nucleotides align to TRBD1. J gave up 5 bases and V 5 bases, and 8 bases lay outside the gene matches. This CDR3 comprises 14 residues. Per the germline V gene, CDR1 is SGHNT and CDR2 is YYREEE (reference sequence). In DNA, the CDR3 is TGTGCCAGCAGGATCAGGGGGCGAAGGTATGGCTACACCTTC. It translates to CASRIRGRRYGYTF.

This clone was seen once. V usage is TRBV7-9 and J usage is TRBJ2-5; D is undetermined. Deletions cut 2 bases from V and 1 base from J, with 8 bases between. The germline V gene has CDR1 SEHNR and CDR2 FQNEAQ (reference sequence). The CDR3 totals 14 residues. The CDR3 reads CASSLSYTQETQYF. The CDR3 region has the DNA TGTGCCAGCAGCTTATCGTATACCCAAGAGACCCAGTACTTC.

The V and J genes are TRBV9 and TRBJ2-3, with D possibly matching TRBD1 (6 bases). Germline V gives CDR1 SGDLS, CDR2 YYNGEE. V was trimmed by 0 bases and J by 6 bases, leaving 11 bases between them. The CDR3 covers 14 residues. The CDR3 DNA is TGTGCCAGCAGCGTAGCAGGGGTTGAGGATACGCAGTATTTT. Translated: CASSVAGVEDTQYF.

The chain recombines TRBV7-6 with TRBJ2-1; D is unresolved. Germline V CDR1 and CDR2: SGHVS, FNYEAQ. Trimming stripped 2 bases from V and 5 bases from J, with 13 bases between. This CDR3 region has 15 residues. CDR3 in amino acids: CASSLRDSSNNEQFF. The CDR3 nucleotides read TGTGCCAGCAGCTTACGCGACTCATCAAACAATGAGCAGTTCTTC.

The CDR3 nucleotides are TGTGCCAGCAGCTTTGGGACACGGGGGCCAGAGACCCAGTACTTC. As protein: CASSFGTRGPETQYF. This chain connects TRBV5-4 to TRBJ2-5; D could derive from TRBD1 or TRBD2 (6 bases each). This CDR3 comprises 15 residues. Trimming pared 2 bases from V and 4 bases from J, leaving 15 bases between. Germline loops: CDR1 SGHNT, CDR2 YYREEE (reference sequence).